The 9 T cell receptor beta chains given below trace back to one sample, sequenced in a study of metastatic and nonmetastatic thyroid tumors. TCRdb re-called the PCR reads via MiXCR. The table has 15,000 or so clones, roughly 24% seen once. No treatment of any kind had been given to any patient before thyroid surgery. Source material: blood. These receptors were collected from a male donor with papillary thyroid cancer or a benign thyroid nodule (not recorded which). Some clones in this sample may be carry-over from other donors' samples.

This clone rates as medium-sized. The CDR3 loop is CATAGVRSYGYTF. The CDR3 DNA is TGTGCCACTGCCGGGGTCAGAAGCTATGGCTACACCTTC. The genes are TRBV13 and TRBJ1-2; D gene unclear. The CDR3 has 13 residues. The V end lost 10 bases, the J end lost 4 bases, and 16 bases lay between the germline ends. Germline CDR1 PRHDT, CDR2 FYEKMQ (reference sequence).

Many counts were recorded for this clone. The gene calls are TRBV6-7 and TRBJ2-1, with 11 bases matching TRBD2. TRBV6-7 falls under the ORF class, with uncertain function. The CDR3 runs to 15 residues. Unmatched junction bases numbered 7, after V lost 4 bases and J lost 8 bases. The CDR3 DNA reads TGTGCCAGCAGTTCCTTTAGCGGGAGGGCCCATGAGCAGTTCTTC. Its protein product is CASSSFSGRAHEQFF.

The chain carries TRBV30 and TRBJ2-3; D unresolved. V lost 3 bases to trimming and J lost 2 bases, with 15 bases between them. Germline CDR1 and CDR2: GTSNPN and SVGIG (reference sequence). CDR3 length: 15 amino acids. The CDR3 coding sequence is TGTGCCTGGAGGCCTCTTAGGAGTTACACAGATACGCAGTATTTT. This translates into CAWRPLRSYTDTQYF.

By share, this clone ranks as medium-sized (0.01 to 0.1%). This chain links TRBV6-1 with TRBJ1-6; D remains ambiguous. Trimming stripped 6 bases from V and 13 bases from J, with 13 bases between. Germline V gene sequence: CDR1 MNHNS, CDR2 SASEGT. This CDR3 has 12 residues. CDR3 in DNA: TGTGCCAGCAGGGACGGCAACCCTCCCCTCCACTTT. It is translated as CASRDGNPPLHF.

This clone was found many times. This same CDR3 is encoded by further DNA sequences in the sample. The chain employs TRBV7-6 and TRBJ2-5, with D maybe TRBD1 (6 bases). There are 17 residues in the CDR3. The germline gives CDR1 SGHVS, CDR2 FNYEAQ. The V end lost 5 bases, the J end lost 2 bases, and 21 bases lay between the germline ends. CDR3 coding DNA: TGTGCCAGCAGCCTAGTTCCACCGGCAGGGGTACAAGAGACCCAGTACTTC. It specifies CASSLVPPAGVQETQYF.

This clone is medium-sized by share. The chain joins TRBV6-4 to TRBJ2-1; the match to TRBD2 covers 9 bases. V lost 0 bases, J lost 4 bases, and 1 base stayed unmatched. CDR1 MRHNA and CDR2 SNTAGT come from the germline V gene. There are 15 residues in the CDR3. CDR3 amino acids: CASSDSTSGYNEQFF. CDR3 nucleotide sequence: TGTGCCAGCAGTGACTCGACTAGCGGTTACAATGAGCAGTTCTTC.

This clone is a singleton in its sample. The gene calls are TRBV20-1 and TRBJ2-7, with D perhaps matching TRBD1 (6 bases). Per germline, CDR1 DFQATT and CDR2 SNEGSKA (reference sequence). The V end was cut by 4 bases, the J end by 3 bases, with 13 bases between. This CDR3 spans 13 amino acids. The CDR3 DNA reads as TGCAGTGCTACCGGGACACTATTCTACGAGCAGTACTTC. Residues: CSATGTLFYEQYF.

In its sample, this clone was seen many times. The chain is built from TRBV5-1 and TRBJ2-1; no clear D. The ends were cut back, 2 bases at V and 0 bases at J, with 6 bases in the middle. CDR3 length: 14 amino acids. Germline CDR1 reads SGHRS; CDR2 reads YFSETQ. The CDR3 sequence: CASSFGNSYNEQFF. The CDR3 DNA sequence: TGCGCCAGCAGCTTTGGAAACTCCTACAATGAGCAGTTCTTC.

Only a few counts were recorded for this clone. The chain has TRBV6-2 or TRBV6-3 and TRBJ2-7; perhaps TRBD1 as D (6 bases). Germline assignment: CDR1 MNHEY and CDR2 SVGEGT. V was pared by 6 bases and J by 7 bases, with 16 bases between. CDR3 length: 13 residues. The CDR3 nucleotides are TGTGCCAGCAGACAGGGCGGTTTAGGGGAGCAGTACTTC. Residues: CASRQGGLGEQYF.